The 3 T cell receptor beta chains reported below all come from one sample, sequenced in a study of cytomegalovirus exposure and HLA in healthy donors. PCR employed 60 Vbeta and 13 Jbeta primers. The repertoire was sequenced with immunoSEQ multiplex PCR; TCRdb's copy has only in-frame clones and lacks some. The table shows 160,000 or so clones, with 79% occurring only once. Sequenced material: PBMCs. The source of these receptors is a man between 40 and 49 years old in good health and CMV-seronegative.

The rearrangement links TRBV5-6 to TRBJ2-1, with TRBD2 identical over 8 bases. Germline values: CDR1 SGHDT, CDR2 YYEEEE. The CDR3 is 15 amino acids. V lost 4 bases and J lost 0; bases outside the gene matches: 3. CDR3 region: CASSPTSGSYNEQFF. CDR3 coding DNA: TGTGCCAGCAGCCCAACTAGCGGCTCCTACAATGAGCAGTTCTTC.

This clone turned up a few times. The chain is built from TRBV19 and TRBJ1-5, with 8 nucleotides matching TRBD1. After removal of 6 bases from V and 3 bases from J, the junction contained 7 bases not matched to a gene. This CDR3 has 15 residues. Germline lookup yields CDR1 LNHDA and CDR2 SQIVND (reference sequence). Written as DNA, the CDR3 is TGTGCCAGTAGCCCACAGGGGGAACTCAATCAGCCCCAGCATTTT. It specifies CASSPQGELNQPQHF.

The chain joins TRBV5-6 to TRBJ1-1, with 7 nucleotides matching TRBD1. The germline V gene encodes CDR1 SGHDT and CDR2 YYEEEE. The CDR3 length is 12 residues. V lost 3 bases, J lost 5 bases, and 1 base stayed unmatched. CDR3 protein: CASSYRGTEAFF. The CDR3 DNA follows: TGTGCCAGCAGCTACAGGGGTACTGAAGCTTTCTTT. Full variable domain (rest looked up from reference TRBV5-6 and TRBJ1-1): DAGVTQSPTHLIKTRGQQVTLRCSPKSGHDTVSWYQQALGQGPQFIFQYYEEEERQRGNFPDRFSGHQFPNYSSELNVNALLLGDSALYLCASSYRGTEAFFGQGTRLTVV.